The 4 T cell receptor beta chains below were found in one sample sequenced in a study of blood T cell repertoires in COVID-19. The method was immunoSEQ multiplex PCR; TCRdb's version includes in-frame clones alone and lacks a portion of them. The data hold some 160,000 clones, with 83% observed a single time. The sample taken for sequencing was peripheral blood. The receptors were gathered from a woman older than 75 with acute or convalescent COVID-19.

This sequence joins TRBV5-1 and TRBJ2-3; 8 bases are a match to TRBD1. This CDR3 comprises 15 residues. The V and J ends lost 3 bases and 2 bases, in that order; junction bases with no gene match: 5. Germline CDR1 and CDR2: SGHRS and YFSETQ. The CDR3: CASSWGDRLTDTQYF. In DNA, the CDR3 is TGCGCCAGCAGCTGGGGGGACAGGCTCACAGATACGCAGTATTTT. Combining the CDR3 with reference TRBV5-1 and TRBJ2-3 gives the whole variable domain KAGVTQTPRYLIKTRGQQVTLSCSPISGHRSVSWYQQTPGQGLQFLFEYFSETQRNKGNFPGRFSGRQFSNSRSEMNVSTLELGDSALYLCASSWGDRLTDTQYFGPGTRLTVL.

The table lists this clone with a few counts. The chain has TRBV6-6 and TRBJ2-1; possibly TRBD1 for D (6 bases). With 2 bases removed from V and 5 bases from J, the gap between germline ends came to 13 bases. This CDR3 is 15 amino acids long. The germline V gene has CDR1 MNHNY and CDR2 SVGAGI (reference sequence). The chain's CDR3 is CASSYTRGTNNEQFF. CDR3 bases: TGTGCCAGCAGTTACACGAGGGGGACCAACAATGAGCAGTTCTTC.

This clone was detected only once. The V gene is TRBV6-5, the J gene TRBJ2-1; 10 positions match TRBD1. The CDR3 loop spans 15 amino acids. Losses at the gene ends were 5 bases for V and 6 bases for J; bases not matched to a gene: 7. The germline V gene has CDR1 MNHEY and CDR2 SVGAGI. The CDR3 DNA reads TGTGCCAGCAGTCTTACCGGGACAGGGGTCAATGAGCAGTTCTTC. Amino acid sequence: CASSLTGTGVNEQFF.

The chain carries TRBV7-8 and TRBJ2-3; D possibly corresponds to TRBD1 (6 bases). The CDR3 spans 15 residues. The germline V gene has CDR1 SGHVS and CDR2 FQNEAQ. The germline V and J ends were trimmed by 5 bases and 6 bases, with 18 bases remaining between them. This CDR3 reads CASSLGGPGVDTQYF. The CDR3 region has the DNA TGTGCCAGCAGCCTAGGGGGTCCCGGGGTCGATACGCAGTATTTT.